This TCR beta chain was documented in a study of long-term antiretroviral therapy in people with HIV. The CDR3 extends over 16 amino acids. V lost 4 bases and J lost 5; bases outside the gene matches: 10. Germline-derived CDR1 and CDR2 are LGHNA and YNFKEQ. Version v3.0 of the immunoSEQ assay was performed at survey level. Profiling relied on immunoSEQ multiplex PCR, and the TCRdb table lists in-frame clones only, not all of them. The data hold tens of thousands of clones, with approximately 83% observed a single time. This TCR derives from a man aged 25 to 40 with HIV. This specimen consisted of unsorted PBMCs, obtained around 4.3 years after starting antiretroviral therapy. The chain combines TRBV4-2 with TRBJ2-1; TRBD2 aligns across 8 bases. The CDR3 is CASSLESGGAHNEQFF. The DNA for the CDR3 is TGTGCCAGCAGCCTCGAAAGCGGGGGAGCGCACAATGAGCAGTTCTTC.